A selection of T cell receptor beta chains follows, all from one sample in a study of shared clonotypes between healthy human individuals. Here immunoSEQ multiplex PCR was the method, and the copy in TCRdb shows in-frame clones only, minus some. The data hold 1.5 million to 2.5 million clones, with approximately 94% observed a single time. The sequenced sample was naive CD8+ T cells sorted from blood. Receptor source: a man younger than 30 in good health. Both conserved end residues are part of each CDR3. The D gene is left open where the match is weak. Size values are once, few and many counts, or a class for expanded clones, and some rows have none.

>TRBV7-2|-|-|TRBJ2-7
CATSRDLASEQYF
TGTGCCACCAGCCGGGACCTAGCCTCCGAGCAGTACTTC
>TRBV6-4|-|-|TRBJ2-5
CASPETGLCLLETQYF
TGTGCCAGTCCGGAGACAGGTCTTTGTCTACTAGAGACCCAGTACTTC
>TRBV6-1|TRBD1|-|TRBJ2-5
CASSLTGIRETQYF
TGTGCCAGCAGCCTGACAGGGATCCGAGAGACCCAGTACTTC
>TRBV6-4|-|-|TRBJ2-5
CASSDKNRAQETQYF
TGTGCCAGCAGTGACAAGAACAGGGCTCAAGAGACCCAGTACTTC
>TRBV29-1|-|once|TRBJ2-1
CSVEGSLYPNEQFF
TGCAGCGTTGAAGGCAGCCTCTACCCAAATGAGCAGTTCTTC
>TRBV7-9|TRBD1|-|TRBJ1-2
CASSLSIRDSRASF
TGTGCCAGCAGTTTATCGATTCGGGACAGTAGAGCTTCCTTC
>TRBV4-1|-|-|TRBJ2-7
CASSRSVTEAYEQYF
TGCGCCAGCAGCCGCTCGGTGACGGAGGCGTACGAGCAGTACTTC
>TRBV4-3|TRBD1|-|TRBJ2-3
CASSQDRQGAETDTQYF
TGCGCCAGCAGCCAAGATAGGCAGGGGGCAGAAACAGATACGCAGTATTTT
>TRBV5-6|-|-|TRBJ2-7
CASSSTGEQYF
TGTGCCAGCAGCTCTACAGGGGAGCAGTACTTC
>TRBV11-2|-|-|TRBJ2-1
CASSWGNEQFF
TGTGCCAGCAGCTGGGGGAATGAGCAGTTCTTC
>TRBV7-3|TRBD1|-|TRBJ2-7
CASSSRGRTGREQYF
TGTGCCAGCAGCTCCCGAGGGCGGACAGGTCGGGAGCAGTACTTC
>TRBV13|TRBD1|-|TRBJ1-2
CASSSGQQNYGYTF
TGTGCCAGCAGCTCGGGACAGCAAAACTATGGCTACACCTTC
>TRBV9|-|-|TRBJ1-3
CASSPEGSGNTIYF
TGTGCCAGCAGCCCCGAAGGGTCAGGAAACACCATATATTTT
>TRBV7-9|-|-|TRBJ2-7
CASSLGEGRAYEQYF
TGTGCCAGCAGCTTAGGAGAGGGCAGGGCCTACGAGCAGTACTTC
>TRBV27|TRBD1|-|TRBJ1-5
CASSLGQGSGNQPQHF
TGTGCCAGCAGTCTCGGACAGGGAAGTGGCAATCAGCCCCAGCATTTT
>TRBV29-1|TRBD2|-|TRBJ2-1
CSVDSGGRYNEQFF
TGCAGCGTTGATTCGGGGGGGCGTTACAATGAGCAGTTCTTC
>TRBV2|-|-|TRBJ2-7
CASSEGQGRPYEQYF
TGTGCCAGCAGTGAGGGGCAGGGAAGACCCTACGAGCAGTACTTC